This record looks at one T cell receptor (beta chain) sequence and its context. Only in-frame clones appear in the TCRdb table, and some are missing; sequencing was by immunoSEQ multiplex PCR. Of around 99,000 clones listed, approximately 90% are singletons. V lost 7 bases, J lost 1 base, and 10 bases stayed unmatched. The germline V gene encodes CDR1 SNHLY and CDR2 FYNNEI. The CDR3 contains 17 residues. This sample stems from a study of T cell changes during pregnancy in multiple sclerosis. The sequenced sample was peripheral blood, obtained in the third trimester of pregnancy. This sequence originates from a female donor in good health, enrolled as a control in a pregnancy study. The chain has TRBV2 and TRBJ1-6; the match to TRBD1 covers 7 bases. The CDR3 region has the DNA TGTGCCAGCACGCCCGAACAGGGGTTTTCCTATAATTCACCCCTCCACTTT. This translates into CASTPEQGFSYNSPLHF.